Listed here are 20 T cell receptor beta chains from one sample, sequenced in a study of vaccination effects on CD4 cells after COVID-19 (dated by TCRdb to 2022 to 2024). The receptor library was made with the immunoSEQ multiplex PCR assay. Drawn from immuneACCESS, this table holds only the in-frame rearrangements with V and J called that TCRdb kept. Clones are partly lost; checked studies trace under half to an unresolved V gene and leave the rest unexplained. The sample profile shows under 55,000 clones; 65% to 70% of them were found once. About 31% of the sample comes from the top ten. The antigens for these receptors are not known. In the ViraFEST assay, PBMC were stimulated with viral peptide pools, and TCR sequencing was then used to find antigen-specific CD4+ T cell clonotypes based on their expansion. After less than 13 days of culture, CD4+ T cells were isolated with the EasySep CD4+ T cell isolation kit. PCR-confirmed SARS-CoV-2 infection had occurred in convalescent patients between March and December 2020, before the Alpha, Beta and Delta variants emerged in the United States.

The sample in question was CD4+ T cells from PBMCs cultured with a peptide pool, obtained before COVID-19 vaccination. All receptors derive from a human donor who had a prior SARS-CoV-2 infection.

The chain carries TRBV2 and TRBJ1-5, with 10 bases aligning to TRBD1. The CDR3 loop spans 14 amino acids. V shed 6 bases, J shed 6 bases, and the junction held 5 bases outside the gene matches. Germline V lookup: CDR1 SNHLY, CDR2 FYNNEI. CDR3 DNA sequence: TGTGCCAGCAGCCTCGGACAGGGGGGTCAGCCCCAGCATTTT. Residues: CASSLGQGGQPQHF.

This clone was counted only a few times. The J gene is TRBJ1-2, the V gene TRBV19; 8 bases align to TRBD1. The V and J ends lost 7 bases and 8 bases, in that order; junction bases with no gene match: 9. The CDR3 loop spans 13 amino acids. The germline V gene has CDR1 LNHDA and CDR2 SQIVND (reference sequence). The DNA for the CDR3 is TGTGCCAGTAATGAGGACAGGGACCGGGGCTACACCTTC. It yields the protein CASNEDRDRGYTF.

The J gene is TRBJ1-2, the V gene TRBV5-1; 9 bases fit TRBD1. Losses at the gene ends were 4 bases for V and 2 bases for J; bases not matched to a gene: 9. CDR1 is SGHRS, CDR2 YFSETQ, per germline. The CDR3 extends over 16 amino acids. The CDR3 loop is CASSDPGQGSNYGYTF. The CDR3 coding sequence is TGCGCCAGCAGCGACCCCGGACAGGGGTCCAACTATGGCTACACCTTC.

The CDR3 sequence: CASRRPGQGGREQYF. CDR3 nucleotides: TGTGCCAGCAGGCGACCGGGACAGGGAGGCCGCGAGCAGTACTTC. V usage is TRBV2 and J usage is TRBJ2-7, with 9 bases aligning to TRBD1. CDR1 and CDR2 from the germline V gene are SNHLY and FYNNEI. Losses at the gene ends were 6 bases for V and 6 bases for J; bases not matched to a gene: 12. The CDR3 covers 15 residues.

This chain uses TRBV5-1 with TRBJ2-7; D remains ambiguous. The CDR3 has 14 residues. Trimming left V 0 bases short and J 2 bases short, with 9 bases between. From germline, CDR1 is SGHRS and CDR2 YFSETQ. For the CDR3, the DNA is TGCGCCAGCAGCTTGGGGCAGGCAACCTACGAGCAGTACTTC. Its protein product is CASSLGQATYEQYF.

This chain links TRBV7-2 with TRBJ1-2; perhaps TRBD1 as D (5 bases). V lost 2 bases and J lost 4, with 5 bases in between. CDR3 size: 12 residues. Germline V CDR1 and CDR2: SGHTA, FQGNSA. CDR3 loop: CASSLQGYGYTF. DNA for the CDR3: TGTGCCAGCAGCTTACAGGGCTATGGCTACACCTTC.

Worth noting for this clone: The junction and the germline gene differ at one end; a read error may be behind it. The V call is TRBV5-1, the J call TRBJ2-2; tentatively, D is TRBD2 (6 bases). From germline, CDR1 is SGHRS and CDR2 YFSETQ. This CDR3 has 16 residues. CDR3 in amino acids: CASTLAAGANTGELFF. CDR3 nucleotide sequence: TGCGCCAGCACCTTGGCAGCGGGCGCGAACACCGGGGAGCTGTTTTTT.

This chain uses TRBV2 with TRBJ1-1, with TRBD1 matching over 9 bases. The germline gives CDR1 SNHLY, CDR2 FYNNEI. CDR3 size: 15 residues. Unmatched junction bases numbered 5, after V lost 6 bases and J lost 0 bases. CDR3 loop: CASRDRGYLNTEAFF. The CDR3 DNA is TGTGCCAGCAGGGACAGGGGCTATTTGAACACTGAAGCTTTCTTT.

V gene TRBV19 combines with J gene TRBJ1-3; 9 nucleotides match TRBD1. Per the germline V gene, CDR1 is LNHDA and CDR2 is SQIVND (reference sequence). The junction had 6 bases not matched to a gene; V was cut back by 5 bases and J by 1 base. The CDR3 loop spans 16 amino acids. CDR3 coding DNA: TGTGCCAGTAGTTCCAGACAGGGGGTTTCTGGAAACACCATATATTTT. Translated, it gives CASSSRQGVSGNTIYF. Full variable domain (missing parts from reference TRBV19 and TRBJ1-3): DGGITQSPKYLFRKEGQNVTLSCEQNLNHDAMYWYRQDPGQGLRLIYYSQIVNDFQKGDIAEGYSVSREKKESFPLTVTSAQKNPTAFYLCASSSRQGVSGNTIYFGEGSWLTVV.

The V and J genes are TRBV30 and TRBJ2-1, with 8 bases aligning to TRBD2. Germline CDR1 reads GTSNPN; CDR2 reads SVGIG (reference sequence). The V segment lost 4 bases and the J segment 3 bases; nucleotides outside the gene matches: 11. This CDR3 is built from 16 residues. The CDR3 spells CAWKQREIPHYNEQFF. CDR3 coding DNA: TGTGCCTGGAAACAGCGGGAGATTCCCCACTACAATGAGCAGTTCTTC.

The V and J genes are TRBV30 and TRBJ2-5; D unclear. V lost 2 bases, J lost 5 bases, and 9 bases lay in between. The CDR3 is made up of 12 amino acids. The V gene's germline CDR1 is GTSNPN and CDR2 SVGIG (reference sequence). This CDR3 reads CAWSPETETQYF. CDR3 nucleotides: TGTGCCTGGAGTCCAGAGACGGAGACCCAGTACTTC. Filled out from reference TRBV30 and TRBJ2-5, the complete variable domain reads SQTIHQWPATLVQPVGSPLSLECTVEGTSNPNLYWYRQAAGRGLQLLFYSVGIGQISSEVPQNLSASRPQDRQFILSSKKLLLSDSGFYLCAWSPETETQYFGPGTRLLVL.

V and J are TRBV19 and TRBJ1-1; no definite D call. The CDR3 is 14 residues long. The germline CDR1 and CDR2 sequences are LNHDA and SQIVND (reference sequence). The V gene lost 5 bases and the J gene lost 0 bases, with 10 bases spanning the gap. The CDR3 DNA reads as TGTGCCAGTAGTTCAAATAACTTGAACACTGAAGCTTTCTTT. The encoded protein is CASSSNNLNTEAFF.

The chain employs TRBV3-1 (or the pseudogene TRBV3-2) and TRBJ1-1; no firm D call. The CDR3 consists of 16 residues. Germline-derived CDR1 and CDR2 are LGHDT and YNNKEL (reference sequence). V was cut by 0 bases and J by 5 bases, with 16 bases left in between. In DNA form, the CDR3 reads TGTGCCAGCAGCCAAGATTGGCCACTCAGAGGGACTGAAGCTTTCTTT. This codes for CASSQDWPLRGTEAFF.

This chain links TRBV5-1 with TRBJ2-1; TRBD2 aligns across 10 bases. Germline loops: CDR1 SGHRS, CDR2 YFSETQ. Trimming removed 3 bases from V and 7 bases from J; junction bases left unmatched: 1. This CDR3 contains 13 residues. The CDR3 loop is CASSWGLANEQFF. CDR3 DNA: TGCGCCAGCAGCTGGGGACTAGCGAATGAGCAGTTCTTC.

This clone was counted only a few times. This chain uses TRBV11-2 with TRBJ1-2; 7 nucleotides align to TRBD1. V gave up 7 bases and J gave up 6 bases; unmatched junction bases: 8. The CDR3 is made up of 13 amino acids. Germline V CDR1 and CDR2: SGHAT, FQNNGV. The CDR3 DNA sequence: TGTGCCAGCACCATCGACAGGGATCATGGCTACACCTTC. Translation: CASTIDRDHGYTF.

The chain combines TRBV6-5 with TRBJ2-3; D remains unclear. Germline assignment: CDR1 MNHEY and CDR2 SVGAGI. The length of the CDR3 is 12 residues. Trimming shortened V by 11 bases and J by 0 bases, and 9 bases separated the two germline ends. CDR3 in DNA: TGTGCCGTTGAAGGGAGCACAGATACGCAGTATTTT. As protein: CAVEGSTDTQYF.

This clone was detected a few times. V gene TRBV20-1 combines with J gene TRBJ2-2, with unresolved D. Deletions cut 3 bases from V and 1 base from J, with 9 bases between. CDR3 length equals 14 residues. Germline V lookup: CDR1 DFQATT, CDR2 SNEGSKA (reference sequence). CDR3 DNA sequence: TGCAGTGCTAGTGACGAATTGAACACCGGGGAGCTGTTTTTT. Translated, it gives CSASDELNTGELFF.

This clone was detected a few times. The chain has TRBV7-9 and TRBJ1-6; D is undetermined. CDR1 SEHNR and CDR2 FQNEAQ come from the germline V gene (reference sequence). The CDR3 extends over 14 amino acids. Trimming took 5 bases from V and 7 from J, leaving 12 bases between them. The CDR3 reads CASSPSWLNSPLHF. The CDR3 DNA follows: TGTGCCAGCAGCCCGTCGTGGCTAAATTCACCCCTCCACTTT.

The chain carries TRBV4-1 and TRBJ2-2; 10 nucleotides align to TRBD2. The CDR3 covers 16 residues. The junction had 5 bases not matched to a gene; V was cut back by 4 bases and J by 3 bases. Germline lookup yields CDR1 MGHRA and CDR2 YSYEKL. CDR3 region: CASSPSGGVYTGELFF. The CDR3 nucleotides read TGCGCCAGCAGCCCTAGCGGGGGAGTATACACCGGGGAGCTGTTTTTT.

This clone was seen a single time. CDR3 bases: TGTGCCAGCAGCCGGGACAGATGGAATGAGCAGTTCTTC. This encodes CASSRDRWNEQFF. The chain couples TRBV5-5 to TRBJ2-1, with 7 bases aligning to TRBD1. The trim removed 4 bases at V and 7 bases at J, leaving 5 bases unmatched. Per the germline V gene, CDR1 is SGHKS and CDR2 is YYEKEE (reference sequence). The length of the CDR3 is 13 residues.